Each of the 3 T cell receptor beta chains below was sequenced from the same sample in a study of cytomegalovirus exposure and HLA in healthy donors. The PCR made use of 60 Vbeta and 13 Jbeta primers. Sequencing was performed with immunoSEQ multiplex PCR; in TCRdb, only in-frame clones are kept and a portion is missing. The repertoire holds roughly 240,000 clones, with about 77% as singletons. The specimen sequenced was PBMCs. These receptors came from a boy between 10 and 17 years old in good health and CMV-seronegative.

This sequence joins TRBV6-5 and TRBJ1-1; 10 bases match TRBD1. The CDR3 totals 15 residues. Germline CDR1 and CDR2: MNHEY and SVGAGI. J lost 5 bases, V lost 7 bases, and 10 bases had no gene match. The DNA for the CDR3 is TGTGCCAGCAACGAGGGGGACAGGGGACAGACTGAAGCTTTCTTT. Its protein product is CASNEGDRGQTEAFF.

The chain uses TRBV29-1 and TRBJ2-1, with TRBD2 as a possible D gene (6 bases). Trimming stripped 7 bases from V and 12 bases from J, with 16 bases between. Looked up from germline, CDR1 is SQVTM and CDR2 is ANQGSEA. This CDR3 has 11 residues. Here the CDR3 reads CSALKDYRQFF. Written as DNA, the CDR3 is TGCAGCGCCCTCAAGGACTACCGGCAGTTCTTC.

There are a few counts of this clone. The gene calls are TRBV6-6 and TRBJ2-7; 14 nucleotides match TRBD2. The V segment lost 2 bases and the J segment 5 bases; nucleotides outside the gene matches: 5. This CDR3 region has 16 residues. CDR1 is MNHNY and CDR2 is SVGAGI in the germline V gene (reference sequence). The CDR3 coding sequence is TGTGCCAGCAGTTACGACGGGACTAGCGGGAGAGACGAGCAGTACTTC. Its translation: CASSYDGTSGRDEQYF.